Below are 28 T cell receptor beta chains sequenced from a single sample in a study of spatial heterogeneity in lung cancer. Time point denoted: sample taken at primary tumor resection. TCRdb recomputed calls from the 5' RACE reads with MiXCR, one row per CDR3 protein. The sample carries some 100,000 distinct CDR3 sequences, over 9.5% recorded once. This specimen consisted of PBMCs, obtained at surgery. The source of these receptors is a male donor with early-stage non-small cell lung cancer.

This clonotype was counted only a few times. The rearrangement joins TRBV11-2 to TRBJ2-7, with D possibly being TRBD1 (5 bases). Germline CDR1 and CDR2: SGHAT and FQNNGV. V shed 1 base and J shed 2 bases, with 9 bases lying between them. The CDR3 is 14 amino acids. The CDR3 DNA sequence: TGTGCCAGCAGCTTAGGGAGACAGACCTACGAGCAGTACTTC. Translation: CASSLGRQTYEQYF.

The table lists this clonotype with a few counts. This chain joins TRBV3-1 and TRBJ2-7, with TRBD2 matching over 8 bases. The CDR3 contains 16 residues. V was clipped by 3 bases and J by 10 bases; unmatched bases: 17. From germline, CDR1 is LGHDT and CDR2 YNNKEL (reference sequence). The CDR3 region is CASSQSPLAGGGEQYF. CDR3 in DNA: TGTGCCAGCAGCCAGAGCCCCCTAGCGGGTGGTGGTGAACAGTACTTC.

This clonotype has just a few counts. The rearrangement uses TRBV30 and TRBJ2-3; 7 bases match TRBD2. The CDR3 is 15 residues long. The V gene end was trimmed by 7 bases and the J gene end by 0 bases; junction bases not matched to a gene: 10. Per germline, CDR1 GTSNPN and CDR2 SVGIG (reference sequence). The CDR3 here is CASSPGRVSTDTQYF. The CDR3 region has the DNA TGTGCCTCCTCCCCGGGGAGGGTTAGCACAGATACGCAGTATTTT.

The J gene is TRBJ2-3, the V gene TRBV4-1; D unresolved. V was clipped by 4 bases and J by 5 bases, with 16 bases between them. Germline lookup yields CDR1 MGHRA and CDR2 YSYEKL. This CDR3 is built from 15 residues. The CDR3 DNA is TGCGCCAGCAGCCGAGAAAACAGCCTCGAAGATACGCAGTATTTT. Translation: CASSRENSLEDTQYF.

The V call is TRBV4-2, the J call TRBJ2-5; 9 bases are a match to TRBD2. J was trimmed by 5 bases and V by 4 bases; bases with no gene match: 14. CDR3 length equals 17 residues. The germline V gene encodes CDR1 LGHNA and CDR2 YNFKEQ. The CDR3 DNA reads as TGTGCCAGCAGCCCCCAGCGGGCGGGAGGGCCAGAGGAGACCCAGTACTTC. It codes for CASSPQRAGGPEETQYF.

This clonotype was detected ten times or more. The chain combines TRBV5-6 with TRBJ2-7, with 8 bases identical to TRBD1. J was trimmed by 5 bases and V by 4 bases; bases with no gene match: 5. The CDR3 has 13 residues. CDR1 is SGHDT and CDR2 is YYEEEE in the germline V gene. The CDR3 nucleotides read TGTGCCAGCAGCCCGGTGACAGGGGACGAGCAGTACTTC. Protein sequence: CASSPVTGDEQYF.

This clonotype was seen more than once but under ten times. The V gene is TRBV2, the J gene TRBJ2-1, with 7 nucleotides matching TRBD2. V gave up 4 bases and J gave up 6 bases; unmatched junction bases: 3. The length of the CDR3 is 13 residues. Per germline, CDR1 SNHLY and CDR2 FYNNEI. The CDR3 is CASSVSGINEQFF. Written as DNA, the CDR3 is TGTGCCAGCAGTGTGAGCGGGATCAATGAGCAGTTCTTC.

This clonotype was counted between two and nine times. V usage is TRBV7-2 and J usage is TRBJ2-5; TRBD2 matches 11 bases. There are 16 residues in the CDR3. The V gene end was trimmed by 6 bases and the J gene end by 5 bases; junction bases not matched to a gene: 11. Germline CDR1 SGHTA, CDR2 FQGNSA. CDR3 nucleotides: TGTGCCAGCAGTTCCCCGACTAGCGGGACGGTGGAGACCCAGTACTTC. Encoded protein: CASSSPTSGTVETQYF.

V gene TRBV19 combines with J gene TRBJ1-2, with D maybe TRBD1 (6 bases). This CDR3 has 19 amino acids. Between the trimmed V and J ends, which lost 3 bases and 7 bases, there was a span of 30 bases. CDR1 and CDR2 (germline): LNHDA, SQIVND (reference sequence). CDR3: CASSIPPDRRKDVSSGYTF. The CDR3 DNA reads TGTGCCAGTAGTATCCCACCAGACAGGAGGAAGGACGTGTCGAGTGGCTACACCTTC.

The table lists this clonotype with a few counts. The chain is built from TRBV13 and TRBJ2-3; 8 bases map to TRBD2. CDR1 and CDR2 (germline): PRHDT, FYEKMQ (reference sequence). There are 14 residues in the CDR3. The J segment lost 9 bases and the V segment lost 4 bases, leaving 9 bases of the junction unmatched. The CDR3 bases are TGTGCCAGCAGCTCCGGACTAGCCACCGAGACGCAGTATTTT. Encoded protein: CASSSGLATETQYF.

This clonotype turned up a few times. This chain connects TRBV5-1 to TRBJ2-7; no clear D gene. The V gene lost 4 bases and the J gene lost 3 bases, with 17 bases spanning the gap. Germline values: CDR1 SGHRS, CDR2 YFSETQ. The length of the CDR3 is 15 residues. The CDR3 spells CASSPPLAEDYEQYF. For the CDR3, the DNA is TGCGCCAGCAGCCCGCCGTTGGCGGAAGACTACGAGCAGTACTTC.

This clonotype was seen at least ten times. The J gene is TRBJ2-7, the V gene TRBV19; 8 bases map to TRBD1. The CDR3 sequence is 14 residues long. Germline assignment: CDR1 LNHDA and CDR2 SQIVND (reference sequence). V lost 3 bases, J lost 5 bases, and 6 bases stayed unmatched. CDR3 loop: CASSIRQGHHEQYF. DNA for the CDR3: TGTGCCAGTAGTATTCGACAGGGGCACCACGAGCAGTACTTC.

A few counts support this clonotype. The chain links TRBV5-1 to TRBJ2-5; no clear D gene. The CDR3 sequence is 14 residues long. CDR1 is SGHRS and CDR2 is YFSETQ in the germline V gene. The V end was cut by 4 bases, the J end by 3 bases, with 13 bases between. This chain's CDR3 is CASSTGRSKETQYF. The CDR3, as DNA: TGCGCCAGCAGCACGGGCCGGAGCAAAGAGACCCAGTACTTC.

The V call is TRBV20-1, the J call TRBJ1-1; TRBD1 is a possible D gene (5 bases). CDR3 length equals 11 residues. Per germline, CDR1 DFQATT and CDR2 SNEGSKA (reference sequence). V was cut by 5 bases and J by 5 bases, with 9 bases left in between. The CDR3, as DNA: TGCAGTGCTGATCGGGGGACTGAAGCTTTCTTT. Encoded protein: CSADRGTEAFF.

The CDR3 sequence: CASSLRGTLYEQYF. The DNA for the CDR3 is TGTGCCAGCAGCCTCAGGGGTACCCTCTACGAGCAGTACTTC. V and J are TRBV12-3 or TRBV12-4 and TRBJ2-7; D perhaps matches TRBD1 (6 bases). The CDR3 has 14 residues. Trimming took 6 bases from V and 3 from J, leaving 15 bases between them.

In this sample, this clonotype turned up once. The chain is built from TRBV18 and TRBJ1-1; D is possibly TRBD1 (5 bases). The V gene lost 1 base and the J gene lost 1 base, with 7 bases spanning the gap. Germline V CDR1 and CDR2: KGHSH, LQKENI. CDR3 length: 14 amino acids. CDR3 in amino acids: CASSPLGQNTEAFF. As DNA, the CDR3 is TGTGCCAGCTCACCACTAGGACAGAACACTGAAGCTTTCTTT.

The chain couples TRBV27 to TRBJ2-3, with a weak D call TRBD2 (5 bases). Between the trimmed V and J ends, which lost 6 bases and 0 bases, there was a span of 10 bases. The CDR3 spans 14 residues. The V gene's germline CDR1 is MNHEY and CDR2 SMNVEV (reference sequence). The CDR3 DNA sequence: TGTGCCAGCAGGATAGCGTATAGCACAGATACGCAGTATTTT. Amino acid sequence: CASRIAYSTDTQYF.

This clonotype has only a few counts. The V gene is TRBV7-2, the J gene TRBJ1-1; D possibly corresponds to TRBD1 (6 bases). The CDR3 spans 15 residues. Germline CDR1 reads SGHTA; CDR2 reads FQGNSA. Trimming cost V 3 bases and J 1 base, with 12 bases left between them. Written as DNA, the CDR3 is TGTGCCAGCAGCTTGGGGGGGCCCCCGAACACTGAAGCTTTCTTT. As protein: CASSLGGPPNTEAFF.

The chain recombines TRBV7-9 with TRBJ2-1, with 10 bases matching TRBD2. The V segment lost 4 bases and the J segment 8 bases; nucleotides outside the gene matches: 11. CDR3 length: 16 amino acids. In germline, CDR1 is SEHNR, CDR2 FQNEAQ (reference sequence). The CDR3 region is CASSSQREGIVDEQFF. CDR3 in DNA: TGTGCCAGCAGCTCCCAGCGGGAGGGCATCGTGGATGAGCAGTTCTTC. Full variable domain (missing parts from reference TRBV7-9 and TRBJ2-1): DTGVSQNPRHKITKRGQNVTFRCDPISEHNRLYWYRQTLGQGPEFLTYFQNEAQLEKSRLLSDRFSAERPKGSFSTLEIQRTEQGDSAMYLCASSSQREGIVDEQFFGPGTRLTVL.

This clonotype was observed a few times. This chain uses TRBV5-1 with TRBJ2-3, with no clear D. This CDR3 is 15 amino acids long. The germline CDR1 and CDR2 sequences are SGHRS and YFSETQ. Deletions cut 0 bases from V and 3 bases from J, with 11 bases between. The CDR3 DNA reads TGCGCCAGCAGCTTGGAGGCCTCTACGACAGATACGCAGTATTTT. Residues: CASSLEASTTDTQYF.

This chain joins TRBV6-2 or TRBV6-3 and TRBJ2-5; TRBD2 matches at 7 bases. The junction had 10 bases not matched to a gene; V was cut back by 7 bases and J by 5 bases. The CDR3 is made up of 14 amino acids. Germline V gene lookup returns CDR1 MNHEY and CDR2 SVGEGT. CDR3: CASMGTNGGETQYF. The CDR3 nucleotides read TGTGCCAGCATGGGGACTAACGGCGGGGAGACCCAGTACTTC.

The chain carries TRBV25-1 and TRBJ2-2; TRBD1 agrees at 7 bases. The germline V gene encodes CDR1 MGHDK and CDR2 SYGVNS. The CDR3 runs to 16 residues. The V segment lost 2 bases and the J segment 1 base; nucleotides outside the gene matches: 4. The CDR3 reads CASSEVRTGNTGELFF. The CDR3 DNA reads as TGTGCCAGCAGTGAAGTCAGGACAGGGAACACCGGGGAGCTGTTTTTT.

This clonotype was counted many times. The J gene is TRBJ1-6, the V gene TRBV10-3; no clear D. Between the trimmed V and J ends, which lost 6 bases and 0 bases, there was a span of 27 bases. From germline, CDR1 is ENHRY and CDR2 SYGVKD. The CDR3 is 21 residues long. CDR3 residues: CAISNPPPLSSLGSYNSPLHF. The DNA for the CDR3 is TGTGCCATCAGCAATCCGCCACCACTCTCGTCGTTGGGCTCCTATAATTCACCCCTCCACTTT.

This clonotype was recorded at least ten times. The genes are TRBV9 and TRBJ1-2; D is ambiguous. CDR1 and CDR2 from the germline V gene are SGDLS and YYNGEE. This CDR3 spans 10 amino acids. The V gene lost 3 bases and the J gene lost 14 bases, with 11 bases spanning the gap. This CDR3 reads CASSGAMYTF. The CDR3 bases are TGTGCCAGCAGCGGGGCTATGTATACCTTC.

This clonotype was observed a few times. The chain is built from TRBV25-1 and TRBJ2-5, with 9 bases fitting TRBD1. There are 14 residues in the CDR3. Germline lookup yields CDR1 MGHDK and CDR2 SYGVNS. Unmatched junction bases numbered 7, after V lost 5 bases and J lost 6 bases. CDR3 DNA: TGTGCCAGCAGTATTACAGGGGGCCAGAAGACCCAGTACTTC. The encoded protein is CASSITGGQKTQYF.

This clonotype was detected ten times or more. V usage is TRBV7-2 and J usage is TRBJ2-5, with D unresolved. The germline V gene has CDR1 SGHTA and CDR2 FQGNSA. This CDR3 has 13 residues. With 4 bases removed from V and 2 bases from J, the gap between germline ends came to 8 bases. In nucleotides, the CDR3 is TGTGCCAGCAGCTCTTCAGTACAAGAGACCCAGTACTTC. Translating it yields CASSSSVQETQYF.

This clonotype turned up a few times. The rearrangement joins TRBV4-3 to TRBJ1-1; D unclear. Trimming shortened V by 0 bases and J by 0 bases, and 5 bases separated the two germline ends. The CDR3 has 14 amino acids. In germline, CDR1 is LGHNA, CDR2 YSLEER. The CDR3 reads CASSQDGVNTEAFF. The CDR3 nucleotides read TGCGCCAGCAGCCAAGACGGAGTGAACACTGAAGCTTTCTTT.

The genes are TRBV25-1 and TRBJ1-1, with 8 bases identical to TRBD1. Per germline, CDR1 MGHDK and CDR2 SYGVNS. The CDR3 spans 13 residues. Unmatched junction bases numbered 2, after V lost 3 bases and J lost 5 bases. The CDR3 coding sequence is TGTGCCAGCAGTGACAGGGGGCGGACTGAAGCTTTCTTT. Protein product: CASSDRGRTEAFF.